This entry features one T cell receptor (beta chain) sequence. The antigen remains undetermined. The second PCR ran roughly 6 to 11 cycles with a sample-barcoded 5' primer and J-beta primers. TCRdb recomputed calls from the 5' RACE reads with MiXCR, one row per CDR3 protein. The data show around 1,500,000 distinct CDR3 sequences, around 42% seen once. Each donor's blood draw was around 10 milliliters of peripheral blood. This entry comes from a study of blood T cells in healthy people across ages. Overall study: Every two T cells gave about one barcoded beta molecule via template switching. Study-wide findings and caveats: Compared with aged donors, long-lived donors showed fewer expanded clones, suggesting selection.

Sequenced: blood. This sequence was found in a young woman in good health.

CDR3 region: CSAMGLAGASYEQYF. Written as DNA, the CDR3 is TGCAGTGCTATGGGACTAGCGGGAGCCTCCTACGAGCAGTACTTC. The V call is TRBV20-1, the J call TRBJ2-7; 14 positions match TRBD2. Losses at the gene ends were 4 bases for V and 0 bases for J; bases not matched to a gene: 2. The CDR3 covers 15 residues. Germline CDR1 is DFQATT and CDR2 is SNEGSKA (reference sequence).